The present TCR beta chain was sequenced within a study of shared clonotypes between healthy human individuals. CD8 cells classed as naive were CD45RO-negative and positively selected for CCR7, excluding terminally differentiated effector memory CD45RA+ cells. Only in-frame clones appear in the TCRdb table, and some are missing; sequencing was by immunoSEQ multiplex PCR. This table holds about 2 million clones, approximately 94% found once. In the case of this clone: Other nucleotide sequences from this sample produce the same CDR3.

Germline V gene sequence: CDR1 GTSNPN, CDR2 SVGIG (reference sequence). The CDR3 is made up of 11 amino acids. V gave up 3 bases and J gave up 10 bases, with 13 bases separating them. Sequenced sample: naive CD8+ T cells sorted from blood. The clonotype was recovered from a man between 18 and 29 years old in good health. This chain uses TRBV30 with TRBJ2-7; D might be TRBD1 or TRBD2, each matching 5 bases. CDR3 residues: CAWSPGAEQYF. DNA for the CDR3: TGTGCCTGGAGCCCCGGGGCGGAACAGTACTTC.